These 14 T cell receptor beta chains share one sample of origin, sequenced in a study of cytomegalovirus exposure and HLA in healthy donors. It was with 60 Vbeta and 13 Jbeta primers that the PCR ran. Sequencing was performed with immunoSEQ multiplex PCR; in TCRdb, only in-frame clones are kept and a portion is missing. The data contain about 130,000 clones, around three quarters of them seen just once; the ten biggest clones take up roughly 2.4%. Input material: PBMCs. All receptors come from a man aged 25 to 40 in good health and CMV-seronegative.

V usage is TRBV5-8 and J usage is TRBJ1-5; D perhaps matches TRBD1 (6 bases). From germline, CDR1 is SGHTS and CDR2 YDEGEE. The V gene lost 5 bases and the J gene lost 0 bases, with 12 bases spanning the gap. The CDR3 has 15 amino acids. CDR3 nucleotide sequence: TGTGCCAGCAGTTCCGGGACATATAGCAATCAGCCCCAGCATTTT. Translation gives CASSSGTYSNQPQHF.

V gene TRBV11-1 combines with J gene TRBJ2-1, with a tentative D call TRBD1 (6 bases). V lost 3 bases and J 4 bases, leaving 10 bases between the germline ends. This CDR3 region has 14 residues. CDR1 and CDR2 from the germline V gene are SGHAT and FQDESV (reference sequence). The CDR3 nucleotides read TGTGCCAGCAGCTTTGACAGGCCTTACAATGAGCAGTTCTTC. This codes for CASSFDRPYNEQFF.

This chain uses TRBV7-9 with TRBJ2-7; TRBD2 matches 7 bases. The CDR3 spans 15 residues. CDR1 SEHNR and CDR2 FQNEAQ come from the germline V gene (reference sequence). The V and J ends lost 5 bases and 0 bases, in that order; junction bases with no gene match: 7. Here the CDR3 reads CASSIDSGPSYEQYF. The CDR3 nucleotides read TGTGCCAGCAGCATCGATAGCGGGCCCTCCTACGAGCAGTACTTC.

V and J are TRBV6-5 and TRBJ2-7, with 8 bases fitting TRBD2. The V and J ends lost 5 bases and 6 bases, in that order; junction bases with no gene match: 9. CDR3 length: 14 amino acids. CDR1 MNHEY and CDR2 SVGAGI come from the germline V gene. CDR3 sequence reads: CASSSGSGIGEQYF. The CDR3, as DNA: TGTGCCAGCAGTAGCGGTAGCGGGATTGGCGAGCAGTACTTC.

This rearrangement joins TRBV27 to TRBJ2-2; D might be TRBD2 (6 bases). Per the germline V gene, CDR1 is MNHEY and CDR2 is SMNVEV (reference sequence). This CDR3 has 17 amino acids. V dropped 5 bases and J dropped 0 bases, with 16 bases sitting between them. CDR3 sequence: CASSKLVASANTGELFF. CDR3 sequence (DNA): TGTGCCAGCAGTAAGCTTGTGGCTAGCGCGAACACCGGGGAGCTGTTTTTT.

The chain uses TRBV4-1 and TRBJ2-3; 7 positions agree with TRBD2. This CDR3 is 18 amino acids long. The V gene's germline CDR1 is MGHRA and CDR2 YSYEKL. The V segment lost 1 base and the J segment 2 bases; nucleotides outside the gene matches: 12. The CDR3 DNA reads TGCGCCAGCAGCCAAGTCGCGGGAGCAAATTCAAACACAGATACGCAGTATTTT. Protein sequence: CASSQVAGANSNTDTQYF.

The V gene is TRBV18, the J gene TRBJ1-1; D not resolved. The CDR3 extends over 13 amino acids. The germline CDR1 and CDR2 sequences are KGHSH and LQKENI. The V and J ends lost 7 bases and 1 base respectively, with 10 bases between them. The CDR3 DNA sequence: TGTGCCAGCTTCACGGGAGGGAACACTGAAGCTTTCTTT. It yields the protein CASFTGGNTEAFF.

The V call is TRBV9, the J call TRBJ2-1; D possibly corresponds to TRBD2 (6 bases). V lost 3 bases and J 1 base, leaving 11 bases between the germline ends. The germline V gene encodes CDR1 SGDLS and CDR2 YYNGEE. The CDR3 is 15 amino acids. This CDR3 reads CASSGAGISYNEQFF. For the CDR3, the DNA is TGTGCCAGCAGCGGGGCGGGAATTTCCTACAATGAGCAGTTCTTC.

CDR3 region: CASSSQGSDYGYTF. Here the CDR3 DNA reads TGTGCCAGTAGTTCACAGGGGAGCGACTATGGCTACACCTTC. This chain links TRBV19 with TRBJ1-2; 7 nucleotides agree with TRBD1. Germline CDR1 LNHDA, CDR2 SQIVND (reference sequence). V lost 5 bases and J lost 3; bases outside the gene matches: 6. This CDR3 has 14 residues.

This chain joins TRBV5-1 and TRBJ2-7, with TRBD2 matching 7 bases. CDR3 length: 15 residues. CDR1 is SGHRS and CDR2 is YFSETQ in the germline V gene. The V gene end was trimmed by 4 bases and the J gene end by 2 bases; junction bases not matched to a gene: 9. In nucleotides, the CDR3 is TGCGCCAGCAGCGTAATCAGCGGGACTCCCTACGAGCAGTACTTC. It encodes CASSVISGTPYEQYF. Based on the CDR3 plus reference TRBV5-1 and TRBJ2-7, the full variable domain is KAGVTQTPRYLIKTRGQQVTLSCSPISGHRSVSWYQQTPGQGLQFLFEYFSETQRNKGNFPGRFSGRQFSNSRSEMNVSTLELGDSALYLCASSVISGTPYEQYFGPGTRLTVT.

J is TRBJ1-1 and V is TRBV11-2; D unclear. Germline V CDR1 and CDR2: SGHAT, FQNNGV. The germline V and J ends were trimmed by 6 bases and 4 bases, with 6 bases remaining between them. This CDR3 contains 11 residues. The CDR3 reads CASRHGTEAFF. The CDR3 region has the DNA TGTGCCAGCAGACATGGCACTGAAGCTTTCTTT.

The sample holds one count of this clone. The CDR3 here is CASSLAGQGVSPQHF. The CDR3 DNA reads as TGCGCCAGCAGCTTGGCGGGACAGGGTGTCTCGCCCCAGCATTTT. The chain carries TRBV5-1 and TRBJ1-5; 9 nucleotides line up with TRBD1. CDR1 SGHRS and CDR2 YFSETQ come from the germline V gene. CDR3 length: 15 amino acids. Losses at the gene ends were 0 bases for V and 9 bases for J; bases not matched to a gene: 7.

J is TRBJ2-5 and V is TRBV7-8, with D possibly TRBD1 on 5 matching bases. The CDR3 totals 14 residues. The V end was cut by 1 base, the J end by 0 bases, with 6 bases between. Germline V lookup: CDR1 SGHVS, CDR2 FQNEAQ. CDR3 protein: CASSLVRDQETQYF. The CDR3 region has the DNA TGTGCCAGCAGCTTAGTCAGGGACCAAGAGACCCAGTACTTC.

This clone was detected a few times. The V call is TRBV19, the J call TRBJ1-1; D call uncertain. V lost 11 bases to trimming and J lost 5 bases, with 21 bases between them. Germline assignment: CDR1 LNHDA and CDR2 SQIVND (reference sequence). This CDR3 region has 14 residues. The CDR3 nucleotides are TGTGCCTCCAACCCGCTCATCTGGGCGACTGAAGCTTTCTTT. Its translation is CASNPLIWATEAFF.